This T cell receptor (beta chain) was captured in a study of T-cell memory formation after mild COVID-19. Notes on the study in general: Among clones contracting day 15 to 85, CD4/CD8 was balanced, whereas later expanders leaned CD4+. CD4+ contracting clones lay mainly in CM and EM, CD8+ ones in EMRA. The appearance of some responding clones in pre-infection memory suggested that cross-reactive memory joined.

Using its own MiXCR run on the 5' RACE reads, TCRdb lists one record per CDR3 protein. The sample lists 250,000 to 350,000 distinct CDR3 sequences; roughly 15% were seen once. This clonotype has just one count. Antigen specificity is unknown. The CDR3 is 15 amino acids. CDR1 and CDR2 (germline): SGHRS, YFSETQ. With 2 bases removed from V and 2 bases from J, the gap between germline ends came to 11 bases. The J gene is TRBJ2-1, the V gene TRBV5-1; perhaps TRBD1 as D (6 bases). Sequencing was done on a sample of PBMCs or a T cell subset sorted from them (not recorded which). The source of this sequence is a man aged 18 to 35 who had mild COVID-19 (a few samples of this study predate the infection). Cell type and time point are not known. Here the CDR3 reads CASSFVDSPYNEQFF. For the CDR3, the DNA is TGCGCCAGCAGCTTCGTGGACAGCCCCTACAATGAGCAGTTCTTC.